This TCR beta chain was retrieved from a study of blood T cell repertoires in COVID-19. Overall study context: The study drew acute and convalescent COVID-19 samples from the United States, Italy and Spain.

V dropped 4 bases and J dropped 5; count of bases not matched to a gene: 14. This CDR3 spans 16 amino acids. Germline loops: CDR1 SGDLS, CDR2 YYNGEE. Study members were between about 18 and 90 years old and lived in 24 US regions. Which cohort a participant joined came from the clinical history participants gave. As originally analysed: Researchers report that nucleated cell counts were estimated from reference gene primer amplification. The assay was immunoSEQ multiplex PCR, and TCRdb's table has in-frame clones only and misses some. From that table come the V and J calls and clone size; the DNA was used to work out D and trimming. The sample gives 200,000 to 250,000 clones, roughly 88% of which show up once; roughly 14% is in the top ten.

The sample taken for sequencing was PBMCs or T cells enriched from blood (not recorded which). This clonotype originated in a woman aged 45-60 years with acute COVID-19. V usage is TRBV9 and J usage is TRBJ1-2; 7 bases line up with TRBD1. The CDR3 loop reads CASSPRPAGQRYGYTF. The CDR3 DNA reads TGTGCCAGCAGCCCCCGACCTGCGGGACAGCGATATGGCTACACCTTC.